These 26 T cell receptor beta chains were all obtained from the same sample, sequenced in a study of quantifying T cell responses using KT2 cells. On the study more broadly: RNA was reverse transcribed with TCR alpha and beta constant-region primers.

The cDNA 3' end received a ligated oligonucleotide with a UMI. The first PCR ran approximately 4 cycles with an equimolar RC1.1 and RC1.2 beta primer mix. TCRdb recomputed calls from the UMI-ligation and nested PCR reads with MiXCR, one row per CDR3 protein. This table holds over 25,000 distinct CDR3 sequences, around a tenth found once. Sequenced material: PBMCs spiked with cells of the T cell clone KT2. The receptors derive from a human donor.

In its sample, this clonotype was seen many times. V and J are TRBV20-1 and TRBJ2-2, with D possibly being TRBD2 (6 bases). The CDR3 runs 13 residues. Trimming removed 4 bases from V and 6 bases from J, with 12 bases in between. Germline lookup yields CDR1 DFQATT and CDR2 SNEGSKA (reference sequence). CDR3 in DNA: TGCAGTGCTAAGCGGGCAGTGGCCGGGGAGCTGTTTTTT. Translation gives CSAKRAVAGELFF.

The chain carries TRBV4-3 and TRBJ2-1; unclear D gene. This CDR3 contains 16 residues. Germline-derived CDR1 and CDR2 are LGHNA and YSLEER. V dropped 4 bases and J dropped 0 bases, with 13 bases sitting between them. CDR3 protein: CASSLRSWGSYNEQFF. The CDR3 DNA is TGCGCCAGCAGCCTCAGGTCGTGGGGCTCCTACAATGAGCAGTTCTTC.

This clonotype was counted between two and nine times. The chain links TRBV29-1 to TRBJ2-2, with TRBD1 as a possible D gene (6 bases). The CDR3 length is 15 residues. Looked up from germline, CDR1 is SQVTM and CDR2 is ANQGSEA. V was clipped by 0 bases and J by 4 bases, with 12 bases between them. CDR3 coding DNA: TGCAGCGTTGAAGATCTGGACAGCCCCACCGGGGAGCTGTTTTTT. It is translated as CSVEDLDSPTGELFF.

The J gene is TRBJ2-3, the V gene TRBV7-2, with unresolved D. The CDR3 is made up of 13 amino acids. Germline V CDR1 and CDR2: SGHTA, FQGNSA. V was pared by 4 bases and J by 6 bases, with 11 bases between. CDR3 in DNA: TGTGCCAGCAGCTCCCCGAACGTCGATACGCAGTATTTT. It codes for CASSSPNVDTQYF.

This clonotype was detected ten times or more. The chain has TRBV5-6 and TRBJ2-5; no firm D call. CDR3 size: 11 residues. Germline V gene lookup returns CDR1 SGHDT and CDR2 YYEEEE. Between the trimmed V and J ends, which lost 3 bases and 7 bases, there was a span of 7 bases. CDR3: CASSSVGTQYF. The CDR3 coding sequence is TGTGCCAGCAGCTCCGTTGGGACCCAGTACTTC.

This clonotype has just a few counts. V and J are TRBV20-1 and TRBJ1-5, with TRBD1 identical over 8 bases. CDR1 is DFQATT, CDR2 SNEGSKA, per germline (reference sequence). The CDR3 spans 14 residues. With V trimmed by 2 bases and J by 4 bases, 4 bases remained unmatched. Here the CDR3 reads CSARSDRANQPQHF. The CDR3 DNA sequence: TGCAGTGCTAGATCGGACAGGGCTAATCAGCCCCAGCATTTT.

This clonotype was observed a few times. The V call is TRBV7-2, the J call TRBJ2-2, with D tentatively TRBD2 (5 bases). The CDR3 sequence is 17 residues long. V was pared by 4 bases and J by 1 base, with 16 bases between. Germline V CDR1 and CDR2: SGHTA, FQGNSA. As DNA, the CDR3 is TGTGCCAGCAGCTCCCCTGCGGGCACCTTGAACACCGGGGAGCTGTTTTTT. Encoded protein: CASSSPAGTLNTGELFF.

This clonotype was detected ten times or more. The CDR3 reads CASSSSGGAGETQYF. CDR3 nucleotides: TGTGCCAGCAGCAGTAGCGGGGGGGCCGGGGAGACCCAGTACTTC. V and J are TRBV9 and TRBJ2-5; 11 bases map to TRBD2. V gave up 4 bases and J gave up 5 bases; unmatched junction bases: 7. The length of the CDR3 is 15 residues. Germline CDR1 is SGDLS and CDR2 is YYNGEE. The full variable domain, in which reference TRBV9 and TRBJ2-5 provide the parts outside the CDR3, is DSGVTQTPKHLITATGQRVTLRCSPRSGDLSVYWYQQSLDQGLQFLIQYYNGEERAKGNILERFSAQQFPDLHSELNLSSLELGDSALYFCASSSSGGAGETQYFGPGTRLLVL.

At least ten counts were recorded for this clonotype. The V gene is TRBV10-1, the J gene TRBJ1-2; the D is unclear. V was shortened by 6 bases and J by 4 bases, with 9 bases between the two germline ends. The germline gives CDR1 WNHNN, CDR2 SYGVQD (reference sequence). CDR3 size: 12 residues. The CDR3 DNA reads TGCGCCAGCAGCGCAGACGGCTATGGCTACACCTTC. This encodes CASSADGYGYTF.

This clonotype was recorded a few times. CDR3 in amino acids: CASSWDNYNEQFF. The CDR3 DNA reads as TGCGCCAGCAGCTGGGATAACTACAATGAGCAGTTCTTC. The chain combines TRBV5-1 with TRBJ2-1; D not resolved. This CDR3 spans 13 amino acids. Germline V gene data show CDR1 as SGHRS and CDR2 as YFSETQ. Trimming left V 3 bases short and J 3 bases short, with 7 bases between.

Many counts were recorded for this clonotype. The CDR3 loop is CASSQDRGRSYEQYF. CDR3 DNA sequence: TGCGCCAGCAGCCAAGACAGGGGGCGCAGCTACGAGCAGTACTTC. The chain employs TRBV4-1 and TRBJ2-7; 8 bases agree with TRBD1. Germline V gene data show CDR1 as MGHRA and CDR2 as YSYEKL. This CDR3 contains 15 residues. V lost 0 bases, J lost 3 bases, and 4 bases stayed unmatched.

The V and J genes are TRBV7-2 and TRBJ2-1; no reliable D call. CDR1 is SGHTA, CDR2 FQGNSA, per germline. The CDR3 extends over 14 amino acids. V lost 0 bases, J lost 3 bases, and 6 bases lay in between. The CDR3 DNA reads TGTGCCAGCAGCTTAGCAGGTAACTACAATGAGCAGTTCTTC. It translates to CASSLAGNYNEQFF.

This clonotype was seen at least ten times. The rearrangement uses TRBV7-2 and TRBJ2-5, with D unresolved. The V gene lost 5 bases and the J gene lost 7 bases, with 20 bases spanning the gap. Germline CDR1 is SGHTA and CDR2 is FQGNSA. CDR3 length: 15 amino acids. CDR3 sequence (DNA): TGTGCCAGCAGCCGCGGCATTCGCGGCGGCCGGACCCAGTACTTC. Protein sequence: CASSRGIRGGRTQYF. Drawing the rest from reference TRBV7-2 and TRBJ2-5, the complete variable domain is GAGVSQSPSNKVTEKGKDVELRCDPISGHTALYWYRQSLGQGLEFLIYFQGNSAPDKSGLPSDRFSAERTGGSVSTLTIQRTQQEDSAVYLCASSRGIRGGRTQYFGPGTRLLVL.

Here the CDR3 DNA reads TGTGCCAGCAGACCCTCACTAATCAATGAGCAGTTCTTC. This codes for CASRPSLINEQFF. The chain couples TRBV11-3 to TRBJ2-1; no reliable D call. This CDR3 has 13 residues. Germline CDR1 and CDR2: SGHNT and YENEEA. Trimming took off 6 bases at V and 6 bases at J, with 12 bases between the two ends.

J is TRBJ1-4 and V is TRBV3-1, with TRBD1 as a possible D gene (6 bases). This CDR3 spans 15 amino acids. The V gene's germline CDR1 is LGHDT and CDR2 YNNKEL (reference sequence). V was pared by 0 bases and J by 3 bases, with 8 bases between. This chain's CDR3 is CASSQDDRPNEKLFF. The CDR3 nucleotides read TGTGCCAGCAGCCAAGACGACAGGCCTAATGAAAAACTGTTTTTT.

This clonotype was counted ten times or more. The V and J genes are TRBV15 and TRBJ2-1, with TRBD2 matching over 9 bases. The length of the CDR3 is 14 residues. V lost 5 bases to trimming and J lost 7 bases; unmatched junction nucleotides: 6. Germline CDR1 and CDR2: LNHNV and YYDKDF (reference sequence). CDR3 sequence (DNA): TGTGCCACCAGCCCGGGACTAGCAACGAATGAGCAGTTCTTC. It specifies CATSPGLATNEQFF.

This chain joins TRBV12-3 or TRBV12-4 and TRBJ1-2; the D is unclear. This CDR3 region has 14 residues. V was trimmed by 7 bases and J by 3 bases, leaving 15 bases between them. CDR3 coding DNA: TGTGCCAGCACCACGTATGGGCCGGACTATGGCTACACCTTC. It translates to CASTTYGPDYGYTF.

The rearrangement links TRBV7-2 to TRBJ2-1, with D possibly TRBD2 on 6 matching bases. The CDR3 has 15 amino acids. Trimming cost V 0 bases and J 4 bases, with 10 bases left between them. Germline assignment: CDR1 SGHTA and CDR2 FQGNSA. The CDR3, as DNA: TGTGCCAGCAGCTTAGCGCGGGGAGGTTACAATGAGCAGTTCTTC. Translation: CASSLARGGYNEQFF. Full variable domain (outside the CDR3, taken from reference TRBV7-2 and TRBJ2-1): GAGVSQSPSNKVTEKGKDVELRCDPISGHTALYWYRQSLGQGLEFLIYFQGNSAPDKSGLPSDRFSAERTGGSVSTLTIQRTQQEDSAVYLCASSLARGGYNEQFFGPGTRLTVL.

This chain uses TRBV20-1 with TRBJ1-1; perhaps TRBD1 as D (5 bases). V was trimmed by 3 bases and J by 3 bases, leaving 8 bases between them. The CDR3 extends over 12 amino acids. CDR1 and CDR2 (germline): DFQATT, SNEGSKA (reference sequence). The CDR3 coding sequence is TGCAGTGCTAGGGGACCGGACACTGAAGCTTTCTTT. Amino acids: CSARGPDTEAFF.

This clonotype was counted at least ten times. The CDR3 loop is CSVLSVNEAFF. DNA of the CDR3: TGCAGCGTTCTTTCAGTTAATGAAGCTTTCTTT. The chain uses TRBV29-1 and TRBJ1-1; no clear D. The CDR3 is 11 residues long. V lost 5 bases, J lost 7 bases, and 11 bases lay in between. Germline lookup yields CDR1 SQVTM and CDR2 ANQGSEA.

In its sample, this clonotype was seen many times. V gene TRBV5-1 combines with J gene TRBJ1-1; D unclear. The CDR3 is made up of 12 amino acids. The germline V gene encodes CDR1 SGHRS and CDR2 YFSETQ. The V end lost 5 bases, the J end lost 1 base, and 6 bases lay between the germline ends. As DNA, the CDR3 is TGCGCCAGCAGGACGGCGAACACTGAAGCTTTCTTT. It translates to CASRTANTEAFF.

This clonotype came up a few times. The rearrangement uses TRBV24-1 and TRBJ2-1; 7 positions match TRBD2. Germline CDR1 KGHDR, CDR2 SFDVKD. The V segment lost 6 bases and the J segment 2 bases; nucleotides outside the gene matches: 12. The CDR3 has 17 residues. The CDR3 here is CATSPSSGASTYNEQFF. Here the CDR3 DNA reads TGTGCCACCAGTCCGTCAAGCGGGGCCTCTACCTACAATGAGCAGTTCTTC.

V and J are TRBV29-1 and TRBJ1-1; unclear D gene. V shed 4 bases and J shed 0 bases, with 6 bases lying between them. CDR3 size: 12 residues. CDR1 is SQVTM, CDR2 ANQGSEA, per germline. As DNA, the CDR3 is TGCAGCGTTGGAGGCTTGAACACTGAAGCTTTCTTT. It codes for CSVGGLNTEAFF.

This clonotype was detected only a few times. This sequence joins TRBV7-2 and TRBJ2-7; 8 positions agree with TRBD1. From germline, CDR1 is SGHTA and CDR2 FQGNSA. The CDR3 runs 12 residues. Trimming at V came to 4 bases and at J to 6 bases, leaving 2 bases not matched to a gene. CDR3 in amino acids: CASSYDRGEQYF. In nucleotides, the CDR3 is TGTGCCAGCAGCTACGACAGGGGCGAGCAGTACTTC.

The sample holds a few counts of this clonotype. The V gene is TRBV4-1, the J gene TRBJ1-1; possible D gene TRBD1, 6 bases. The V end lost 0 bases, the J end lost 6 bases, and 20 bases lay between the germline ends. The CDR3 totals 17 residues. Per the germline V gene, CDR1 is MGHRA and CDR2 is YSYEKL. This CDR3 is CASSQEGQRRQLSEAFF. The CDR3 bases are TGCGCCAGCAGCCAAGAAGGACAGAGGAGACAGTTATCTGAAGCTTTCTTT.

This clonotype was detected only a few times. This chain connects TRBV11-3 to TRBJ2-1, with unresolved D. Per the germline V gene, CDR1 is SGHNT and CDR2 is YENEEA. V lost 0 bases and J lost 4, with 4 bases in between. This CDR3 is 13 amino acids long. Here the CDR3 reads CASSLEGYNEQFF. CDR3 nucleotide sequence: TGTGCCAGCAGCTTAGAAGGTTACAATGAGCAGTTCTTC.